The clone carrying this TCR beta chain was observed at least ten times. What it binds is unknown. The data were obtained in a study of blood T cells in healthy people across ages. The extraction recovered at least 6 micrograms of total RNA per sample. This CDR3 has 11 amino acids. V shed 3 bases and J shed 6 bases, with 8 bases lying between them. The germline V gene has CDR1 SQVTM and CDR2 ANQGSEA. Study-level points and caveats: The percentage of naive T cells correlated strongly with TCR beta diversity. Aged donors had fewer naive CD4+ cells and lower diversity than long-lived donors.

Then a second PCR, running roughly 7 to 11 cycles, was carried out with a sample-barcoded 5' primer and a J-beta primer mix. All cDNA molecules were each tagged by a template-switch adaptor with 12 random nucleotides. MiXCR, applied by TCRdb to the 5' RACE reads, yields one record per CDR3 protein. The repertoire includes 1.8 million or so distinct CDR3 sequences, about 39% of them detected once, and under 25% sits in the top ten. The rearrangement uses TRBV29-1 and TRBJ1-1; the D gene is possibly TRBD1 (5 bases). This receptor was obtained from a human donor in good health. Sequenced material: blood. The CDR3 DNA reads TGCAGCGTTGAGAGGGGCGCTGAAGCTTTCTTT. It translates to CSVERGAEAFF.